A selection of T cell receptor beta chains follows, all from one sample in a study of CD8 T cells in Susac syndrome. TCRdb fed the immunoSEQ multiplex PCR reads into MiXCR, producing one record per CDR3 protein. The table shows 300,000 to 350,000 distinct CDR3 sequences, with about 91% occurring only once. Sequencing was done on a sample of CD4+ T cells from PBMCs. These receptor sequences come from a human donor with multiple sclerosis. Each CDR3 is given with its conserved first and last residue. D genes are given only for firm matches. Part of the rows lack a size; the others show once, few, many or a class for expanded clones.

j_call: TRBJ2-3
v_call: TRBV7-9
d_call: .
clone_size: .
cdr3_aa: CASSFMWEGGDTQYF
cdr3_nt: TGTGCCAGCAGCTTCATGTGGGAAGGAGGAGATACGCAGTATTTT

j_call: TRBJ1-2
v_call: TRBV6-5
d_call: TRBD1
clone_size: .
cdr3_aa: CASSGTGGERGYTF
cdr3_nt: TGTGCCAGCAGTGGGACAGGGGGCGAACGCGGCTACACCTTC

j_call: TRBJ2-7
v_call: TRBV6-1
d_call: .
clone_size: .
cdr3_aa: CASSRAKSPTWQYF
cdr3_nt: TGTGCCAGCAGTCGCGCCAAAAGCCCAACGTGGCAGTACTTC

j_call: TRBJ2-1
v_call: TRBV2
d_call: .
clone_size: .
cdr3_aa: CASSKVPRNEQFF
cdr3_nt: TGTGCCAGCAGTAAGGTCCCCAGGAATGAGCAGTTCTTC

j_call: TRBJ2-5
v_call: TRBV13
d_call: .
clone_size: .
cdr3_aa: CASSSPAALVETQYF
cdr3_nt: TGTGCCAGCAGCTCCCCGGCGGCTTTGGTGGAGACCCAGTACTTC

j_call: TRBJ1-2
v_call: TRBV27
d_call: .
clone_size: .
cdr3_aa: CASSRGGSHYGYTF
cdr3_nt: TGTGCCAGCAGCAGAGGGGGGTCCCACTATGGCTACACCTTC

j_call: TRBJ2-7
v_call: TRBV20-1
d_call: TRBD2
clone_size: .
cdr3_aa: CSAMGNGLAGTEQYF
cdr3_nt: TGCAGTGCTATGGGAAATGGACTAGCGGGAACCGAGCAGTACTTC

j_call: TRBJ2-5
v_call: TRBV9
d_call: .
clone_size: .
cdr3_aa: CASNVNGVETQYF
cdr3_nt: TGTGCCAGCAACGTTAACGGGGTAGAGACCCAGTACTTC

j_call: TRBJ1-2
v_call: TRBV5-1
d_call: .
clone_size: once
cdr3_aa: CASSLDRPSNYGYTF
cdr3_nt: TGCGCCAGCAGCTTGGACAGGCCTTCTAACTATGGCTACACCTTC

j_call: TRBJ2-5
v_call: TRBV29-1
d_call: TRBD1
clone_size: .
cdr3_aa: CSVSTGALIGETQYF
cdr3_nt: TGCAGCGTTTCAACAGGGGCGCTTATTGGAGAGACCCAGTACTTC

j_call: TRBJ1-3
v_call: TRBV11-2
d_call: .
clone_size: .
cdr3_aa: CASSLVPSVGGNTIYF
cdr3_nt: TGTGCCAGCAGCTTAGTCCCCTCGGTCGGGGGAAACACCATATATTTT

j_call: TRBJ2-1
v_call: TRBV6-5
d_call: .
clone_size: .
cdr3_aa: CASSLVGGIARGEQFF
cdr3_nt: TGTGCCAGCAGTTTGGTAGGGGGGATAGCGAGGGGTGAGCAGTTCTTC

j_call: TRBJ2-1
v_call: TRBV29-1
d_call: TRBD1
clone_size: once
cdr3_aa: CSGIAGTGAFGEQFF
cdr3_nt: TGCAGCGGAATCGCCGGGACAGGGGCTTTTGGTGAGCAGTTCTTC

j_call: TRBJ2-1
v_call: TRBV27
d_call: .
clone_size: .
cdr3_aa: CASRAVAASYNEQFF
cdr3_nt: TGTGCCAGCAGGGCCGTAGCGGCCTCCTACAATGAGCAGTTCTTC

j_call: TRBJ1-3
v_call: TRBV29-1
d_call: .
clone_size: .
cdr3_aa: CSATSGNTIYF
cdr3_nt: TGCAGCGCTACATCCGGAAACACCATATATTTT

j_call: TRBJ2-1
v_call: TRBV24-1
d_call: .
clone_size: .
cdr3_aa: CATSVKGGVEDEQFF
cdr3_nt: TGTGCCACCAGTGTTAAAGGCGGGGTTGAGGATGAGCAGTTCTTC

j_call: TRBJ1-4
v_call: TRBV3-1
d_call: .
clone_size: .
cdr3_aa: CASSQDHGPNEKLFF
cdr3_nt: TGTGCCAGCAGCCAAGATCATGGGCCTAATGAAAAACTGTTTTTT

j_call: TRBJ1-2
v_call: TRBV3-1
d_call: .
clone_size: .
cdr3_aa: CASSQGNTYGHTF
cdr3_nt: TGTGCCAGCAGCCAAGGGAATACGTATGGCCACACCTTC

j_call: TRBJ1-1
v_call: TRBV19
d_call: .
clone_size: .
cdr3_aa: CASGIGGRWTEAFF
cdr3_nt: TGTGCCAGTGGAATCGGGGGGCGGTGGACTGAAGCTTTCTTT

j_call: TRBJ2-1
v_call: TRBV5-1
d_call: .
clone_size: .
cdr3_aa: CASSLAVSYEQFF
cdr3_nt: TGCGCCAGCAGCTTGGCCGTTAGCTATGAGCAGTTCTTC

j_call: TRBJ2-1
v_call: TRBV7-2
d_call: .
clone_size: .
cdr3_aa: CASSLAIHEQFF
cdr3_nt: TGTGCCAGCAGCTTAGCGATCCATGAGCAGTTCTTC

j_call: TRBJ2-5
v_call: TRBV19
d_call: TRBD2
clone_size: .
cdr3_aa: CATTDSGLAGETQYF
cdr3_nt: TGTGCCACCACCGACTCGGGACTAGCGGGAGAGACCCAGTACTTC

j_call: TRBJ2-3
v_call: TRBV19
d_call: .
clone_size: .
cdr3_aa: CASRDLFASSTDTQYF
cdr3_nt: TGTGCCAGCCGGGACCTCTTTGCCTCTAGCACAGATACGCAGTATTTT

j_call: TRBJ2-7
v_call: TRBV11-2
d_call: .
clone_size: once
cdr3_aa: CASSLGSSGYEQYF
cdr3_nt: TGTGCCAGCAGCTTAGGCTCATCAGGCTACGAGCAGTACTTC

j_call: TRBJ2-7
v_call: TRBV6-2/TRBV6-3
d_call: TRBD1
clone_size: .
cdr3_aa: CASSLRRGTGGRYEQYF
cdr3_nt: TGTGCCAGCAGTCTACGGAGAGGGACAGGCGGTCGCTACGAGCAGTACTTC

j_call: TRBJ2-5
v_call: TRBV30
d_call: .
clone_size: .
cdr3_aa: CAWNRAVTGETQYF
cdr3_nt: TGTGCCTGGAATCGGGCGGTCACCGGGGAGACCCAGTACTTC

j_call: TRBJ2-3
v_call: TRBV19
d_call: .
clone_size: once
cdr3_aa: CASRPTDTDTQYF
cdr3_nt: TGTGCCAGTAGGCCGACAGATACAGATACGCAGTATTTT

j_call: TRBJ1-2
v_call: TRBV30
d_call: .
clone_size: .
cdr3_aa: CAWNPGLPSYGYTF
cdr3_nt: TGTGCCTGGAACCCGGGCCTACCTTCCTATGGCTACACCTTC

j_call: TRBJ1-5
v_call: TRBV3-1
d_call: .
clone_size: .
cdr3_aa: CASSSRQENQPQHF
cdr3_nt: TGTGCCAGCAGCTCCCGACAGGAAAATCAGCCCCAGCATTTT

j_call: TRBJ1-1
v_call: TRBV21-1
d_call: .
clone_size: .
cdr3_aa: CASSKRADLGRTEAFF
cdr3_nt: TGTGCCAGCAGCAAACGGGCGGACTTAGGGAGGACTGAAGCCTTCTTT

j_call: TRBJ2-1
v_call: TRBV5-6
d_call: .
clone_size: once
cdr3_aa: CASSRSRSGYNEQFF
cdr3_nt: TGTGCCAGCAGCAGGTCAAGGTCGGGATACAATGAGCAGTTCTTC

j_call: TRBJ2-3
v_call: TRBV11-3
d_call: TRBD1
clone_size: .
cdr3_aa: CASSLRQGISDTQYF
cdr3_nt: TGTGCCAGCAGCTTACGACAGGGTATATCGGATACGCAGTATTTT

j_call: TRBJ2-1
v_call: TRBV6-4
d_call: .
clone_size: .
cdr3_aa: CASSSFGGHEQFF
cdr3_nt: TGTGCCAGCAGTTCCTTTGGGGGGCATGAGCAGTTCTTC

j_call: TRBJ2-7
v_call: TRBV30
d_call: TRBD1
clone_size: .
cdr3_aa: CACNTGTGIYEQYF
cdr3_nt: TGTGCCTGTAATACAGGGACAGGGATCTACGAGCAGTACTTC

j_call: TRBJ1-1
v_call: TRBV10-3
d_call: TRBD1
clone_size: .
cdr3_aa: CAISDQGGTEAFF
cdr3_nt: TGTGCCATCAGTGACCAGGGGGGCACTGAAGCTTTCTTT

j_call: TRBJ2-3
v_call: TRBV2
d_call: TRBD1
clone_size: .
cdr3_aa: CASSELLGGRDTQYF
cdr3_nt: TGTGCCAGCAGTGAACTGTTAGGGGGCCGGGATACGCAGTATTTT

j_call: TRBJ2-5
v_call: TRBV4-1
d_call: TRBD2
clone_size: few
cdr3_aa: CASSQDGLGGETQYF
cdr3_nt: TGCGCCAGCAGCCAAGATGGACTAGGTGGAGAGACCCAGTACTTC

j_call: TRBJ2-6
v_call: TRBV4-1
d_call: TRBD1
clone_size: .
cdr3_aa: CASSQDFGTGVSGANVLTF
cdr3_nt: TGCGCCAGCAGCCAAGATTTCGGGACAGGGGTTTCTGGGGCCAACGTCCTGACTTTC

j_call: TRBJ2-7
v_call: TRBV5-1
d_call: .
clone_size: .
cdr3_aa: CASSLQTGRYYEQYF
cdr3_nt: TGCGCCAGCAGCTTGCAAACAGGACGTTACTACGAGCAGTACTTC

j_call: TRBJ2-1
v_call: TRBV29-1
d_call: .
clone_size: .
cdr3_aa: CSASGLQPPYNEQFF
cdr3_nt: TGCAGCGCGTCTGGACTGCAACCTCCCTACAATGAGCAGTTCTTC

j_call: TRBJ2-7
v_call: TRBV12-3/TRBV12-4
d_call: TRBD2
clone_size: .
cdr3_aa: CASSLAGSSGRTEQYF
cdr3_nt: TGTGCCAGCAGTTTAGCTGGGTCTAGCGGGAGGACCGAGCAGTACTTC

j_call: TRBJ2-7
v_call: TRBV4-1
d_call: .
clone_size: .
cdr3_aa: CASNPPGLTHEQYF
cdr3_nt: TGCGCCAGCAACCCACCGGGCCTCACCCACGAGCAGTACTTC